A single sample gave rise to the 32 T cell receptor beta chains below, sequenced in a study of spatial heterogeneity in lung cancer. Regarding time point: sample taken at primary tumor resection. From tumor, nontumor lung or frozen PBMC, whole RNA was taken unsorted for sequencing. One entry per CDR3 protein results from TCRdb running MiXCR on the 5' RACE reads. This sample has roughly 80,000 distinct CDR3 sequences; roughly 12% occur once, and the top ten carry around 4.3%. Specimen: PBMCs, collected at surgery. Every receptor here comes from a male donor with early-stage non-small cell lung cancer.

This clonotype was detected only a few times. This chain joins TRBV30 and TRBJ1-6; unclear D gene. The CDR3 is 14 amino acids. Between the trimmed V and J ends, which lost 0 bases and 3 bases, there was a span of 6 bases. Per germline, CDR1 GTSNPN and CDR2 SVGIG (reference sequence). The CDR3 nucleotides are TGTGCCTGGAGTGTGATTAACTATAATTCACCCCTCCACTTT. This encodes CAWSVINYNSPLHF.

The gene calls are TRBV6-6 and TRBJ2-7; D is possibly TRBD2 (5 bases). The CDR3 totals 11 residues. V lost 8 bases to trimming and J lost 5 bases, with 10 bases between them. Germline V gene data show CDR1 as MNHNY and CDR2 as SVGAGI (reference sequence). The CDR3 DNA reads TGTGCCAGCGCCCTCGGGGACGAGCAGTACTTC. It encodes CASALGDEQYF.

This clonotype showed up just a few times. The chain is built from TRBV5-1 and TRBJ1-1; D call uncertain. This CDR3 spans 16 amino acids. V lost 1 base and J lost 0, with 13 bases in between. CDR1 and CDR2 from the germline V gene are SGHRS and YFSETQ. The CDR3: CASSLKTGEMNTEAFF. The CDR3 DNA reads TGCGCCAGCAGCTTGAAGACCGGGGAAATGAACACTGAAGCTTTCTTT.

This clonotype has ten or more counts. The chain couples TRBV20-1 to TRBJ2-5; a weak D match, TRBD2 (5 bases). The ends were cut back, 4 bases at V and 6 bases at J, with 18 bases in the middle. The CDR3 loop spans 14 amino acids. From germline, CDR1 is DFQATT and CDR2 SNEGSKA (reference sequence). The CDR3 here is CSAKKSRVGKTQYF. CDR3 sequence (DNA): TGCAGTGCTAAAAAGTCGAGGGTCGGTAAGACCCAGTACTTC.

The sample holds many counts of this clonotype. The chain carries TRBV18 and TRBJ2-7; the D gene is possibly TRBD2 (6 bases). The CDR3 sequence is 16 residues long. V lost 0 bases and J 0 bases, leaving 12 bases between the germline ends. From germline, CDR1 is KGHSH and CDR2 LQKENI. CDR3 loop: CASSPPAGSSSYEQYF. CDR3 sequence (DNA): TGTGCCAGCTCACCACCGGCGGGGTCTAGCTCCTACGAGCAGTACTTC.

This clonotype occurred a few times. The J gene is TRBJ1-2, the V gene TRBV29-1; 10 bases are shared with TRBD1. With 5 bases clipped from V and 2 bases from J, the junction kept 8 bases outside the gene matches. The CDR3 contains 15 residues. The germline gives CDR1 SQVTM, CDR2 ANQGSEA. CDR3 sequence reads: CSVSPGTGVNYGYTF. In nucleotides, the CDR3 is TGCAGCGTTTCCCCCGGGACAGGGGTGAACTATGGCTACACCTTC.

The sample holds many counts of this clonotype. CDR3 in amino acids: CASSRDIQETQYF. CDR3 sequence (DNA): TGTGCCAGCAGCCGGGACATACAAGAGACCCAGTACTTC. The V and J genes are TRBV7-9 and TRBJ2-5; D may be TRBD1 (6 bases). V lost 5 bases and J lost 2, with 9 bases in between. CDR1 is SEHNR, CDR2 FQNEAQ, per germline (reference sequence). This CDR3 is built from 13 residues.

This clonotype has at least ten counts. The gene calls are TRBV12-3 or TRBV12-4 and TRBJ1-1; 7 bases match TRBD1. The V gene end was trimmed by 6 bases and the J gene end by 0 bases; junction bases not matched to a gene: 4. The CDR3 is 14 residues long. The CDR3 here is CASRETGLNTEAFF. In DNA form, the CDR3 reads TGTGCCAGCAGGGAGACAGGGTTGAACACTGAAGCTTTCTTT.

The V gene is TRBV10-3, the J gene TRBJ2-7; the match to TRBD1 covers 9 bases. CDR3 size: 13 residues. Trimming took 7 bases from V and 9 from J; bases not matched to a gene: 10. The germline CDR1 and CDR2 sequences are ENHRY and SYGVKD. CDR3 DNA: TGTGCCATCACGGACAGGGGAGGCGGAGGGCAGTACTTC. Amino acids: CAITDRGGGGQYF.

There are a few counts of this clonotype. V is TRBV29-1 and J is TRBJ1-1; TRBD1 is a possible D gene (5 bases). The CDR3 has 12 amino acids. Germline CDR1 is SQVTM and CDR2 is ANQGSEA. V lost 4 bases, J lost 3 bases, and 9 bases lay in between. This CDR3 reads CSVVGGYTEAFF. The DNA for the CDR3 is TGCAGCGTTGTGGGGGGATACACTGAAGCTTTCTTT.

The chain employs TRBV7-2 and TRBJ2-1; 14 bases are shared with TRBD2. Germline trimming cut 0 bases from V and 8 bases from J; bases unmatched to any gene: 9. The germline CDR1 and CDR2 sequences are SGHTA and FQGNSA. This CDR3 comprises 18 residues. CDR3 amino acids: CASSLARLAGGISDEQFF. CDR3 bases: TGTGCCAGCAGCTTAGCCAGACTAGCGGGGGGGATATCGGATGAGCAGTTCTTC.

This clonotype was seen more than once but under ten times. CDR3 in amino acids: CSARGGTGLGEQYF. CDR3 in DNA: TGCAGTGCTAGAGGAGGGACAGGCCTGGGAGAGCAGTACTTC. The chain uses TRBV20-1 and TRBJ2-7, with 8 bases that match TRBD1. After removal of 1 base from V and 7 bases from J, the junction contained 9 bases not matched to a gene. There are 14 residues in the CDR3. The germline gives CDR1 DFQATT, CDR2 SNEGSKA (reference sequence).

This clonotype was seen only a few times. V is TRBV2 and J is TRBJ2-2, with unresolved D. This CDR3 is 13 amino acids long. Trimming took off 3 bases at V and 4 bases at J, with 6 bases between the two ends. CDR1 and CDR2 from the germline V gene are SNHLY and FYNNEI. CDR3 nucleotide sequence: TGTGCCAGCAGTGATTATGGCACCGGGGAGCTGTTTTTT. It codes for CASSDYGTGELFF. Looking up the rest from reference TRBV2 and TRBJ2-2 gives the full variable domain: EPEVTQTPSHQVTQMGQEVILRCVPISNHLYFYWYRQILGQKVEFLVSFYNNEISEKSEIFDDQFSVERPDGSNFTLKIRSTKLEDSAMYFCASSDYGTGELFFGEGSRLTVL.

This clonotype was detected ten times or more. The CDR3 loop reads CASSLWTGEVENSPLHF. DNA of the CDR3: TGTGCCAGCAGCCTATGGACAGGGGAGGTAGAAAATTCACCCCTCCACTTT. The chain is built from TRBV7-8 and TRBJ1-6; 9 nucleotides agree with TRBD1. J gave up 7 bases and V 5 bases, and 12 bases lay outside the gene matches. The CDR3 contains 17 residues. Germline CDR1 and CDR2: SGHVS and FQNEAQ.

This clonotype was observed a handful of times. V is TRBV7-2 and J is TRBJ2-1; 7 nucleotides agree with TRBD2. Germline values: CDR1 SGHTA, CDR2 FQGNSA. Trimming removed 2 bases from V and 4 bases from J; junction bases left unmatched: 5. This CDR3 region has 15 residues. For the CDR3, the DNA is TGTGCCAGCAGCTTAAGACTAGCCCCTTACAATGAGCAGTTCTTC. It specifies CASSLRLAPYNEQFF.

This clonotype was picked up a small number of times. An end of the junction differs from the germline gene, which may be a read error. This sequence joins TRBV30 and TRBJ1-1, with 7 bases matching TRBD1. Germline V lookup: CDR1 GTSNPN, CDR2 SVGIG (reference sequence). The CDR3 spans 13 residues. DNA for the CDR3: TGTGCCTGGACCAGAGACAGGGACACTGAAGCTTCCTTT. Its protein is CAWTRDRDTEASF.

The CDR3 bases are TGTGCCAGCAGCCCGGTAGGCATCACTGAAGCTTTCTTT. Translating it yields CASSPVGITEAFF. The V and J genes are TRBV11-1 and TRBJ1-1; D not resolved. The CDR3 is made up of 13 amino acids. V was clipped by 5 bases and J by 4 bases, with 11 bases between them. Germline V gives CDR1 SGHAT, CDR2 FQDESV (reference sequence).

V gene TRBV5-5 combines with J gene TRBJ1-3; 10 nucleotides match TRBD1. Unmatched junction bases numbered 5, after V lost 4 bases and J lost 4 bases. Germline V gives CDR1 SGHKS, CDR2 YYEKEE (reference sequence). The CDR3 has 15 amino acids. The DNA for the CDR3 is TGTGCCAGCAGCCTCGGGACAGGGGACGGAAACACCATATATTTT. Its translation: CASSLGTGDGNTIYF.

This clonotype occurred many times. The rearrangement joins TRBV2 to TRBJ2-2, with D perhaps assigned TRBD1 or TRBD2 (5 bases each). The CDR3 totals 14 residues. V was clipped by 7 bases and J by 5 bases, with 14 bases between them. CDR1 and CDR2 (germline): SNHLY, FYNNEI. In nucleotides, the CDR3 is TGTGCCAGCAACGCCGTAGAGGGGACCGGGGAGCTGTTTTTT. It encodes CASNAVEGTGELFF.

CDR3: CASSPLQGSYGYTF. CDR3 coding DNA: TGTGCCAGCAGCCCGCTACAGGGATCCTATGGCTACACCTTC. The chain is built from TRBV7-2 and TRBJ1-2, with D perhaps matching TRBD1 (6 bases). The ends were cut back, 5 bases at V and 4 bases at J, with 14 bases in the middle. This CDR3 comprises 14 residues. From germline, CDR1 is SGHTA and CDR2 FQGNSA.

A few counts support this clonotype. V usage is TRBV9 and J usage is TRBJ2-1; 9 nucleotides match TRBD2. The CDR3 has 14 residues. V was clipped by 1 base and J by 6 bases; unmatched bases: 2. CDR1 SGDLS and CDR2 YYNGEE come from the germline V gene. The CDR3 bases are TGTGCCAGCAGCGTACTGACTAGCGGCAATGAGCAGTTCTTC. Translating it yields CASSVLTSGNEQFF. Based on the CDR3 plus reference TRBV9 and TRBJ2-1, the full variable domain is DSGVTQTPKHLITATGQRVTLRCSPRSGDLSVYWYQQSLDQGLQFLIQYYNGEERAKGNILERFSAQQFPDLHSELNLSSLELGDSALYFCASSVLTSGNEQFFGPGTRLTVL.

This clonotype has a handful of counts. This rearrangement joins TRBV30 to TRBJ2-7; 7 nucleotides match TRBD2. CDR3 length: 13 residues. V shed 5 bases and J 3 bases; nucleotides not matched to a gene: 7. Germline V gene data show CDR1 as GTSNPN and CDR2 as SVGIG (reference sequence). CDR3 DNA sequence: TGTGCCTGGTGTTCAGCGGGACGCTACGAGCAGTACTTC. Amino acids: CAWCSAGRYEQYF.

J is TRBJ1-1 and V is TRBV5-1; 7 bases align to TRBD1. In germline, CDR1 is SGHRS, CDR2 YFSETQ. V trimming: 2 bases; J trimming: 0 bases; junction bases outside the gene matches: 4. CDR3 size: 15 residues. CDR3 protein: CASSLIDRVNTEAFF. The DNA of the CDR3 is TGCGCCAGCAGCTTAATCGACAGGGTGAACACTGAAGCTTTCTTT. The full variable domain, with the rest looked up from reference TRBV5-1 and TRBJ1-1, is KAGVTQTPRYLIKTRGQQVTLSCSPISGHRSVSWYQQTPGQGLQFLFEYFSETQRNKGNFPGRFSGRQFSNSRSEMNVSTLELGDSALYLCASSLIDRVNTEAFFGQGTRLTVV.

The sample holds a few counts of this clonotype. This rearrangement joins TRBV11-2 to TRBJ2-7, with D unresolved. CDR1 is SGHAT, CDR2 FQNNGV, per germline. V lost 1 base and J lost 8, with 12 bases in between. The CDR3 has 13 amino acids. CDR3 protein: CASSLVSVGKQYF. CDR3 coding DNA: TGTGCCAGCAGCTTAGTATCGGTCGGTAAGCAGTACTTC.

This chain connects TRBV30 to TRBJ2-3, with 9 bases identical to TRBD2. The CDR3 is 13 residues long. Germline values: CDR1 GTSNPN, CDR2 SVGIG (reference sequence). V gave up 3 bases and J gave up 6 bases; unmatched junction bases: 4. CDR3 sequence reads: CAWSLGTSDTQYF. The CDR3 bases are TGTGCCTGGAGCCTAGGGACTAGCGATACGCAGTATTTT.

The chain is built from TRBV7-9 and TRBJ1-1; tentatively, D is TRBD1 (5 bases). Deletions cut 0 bases from V and 4 bases from J, with 9 bases between. There are 14 residues in the CDR3. Germline assignment: CDR1 SEHNR and CDR2 FQNEAQ (reference sequence). CDR3 coding DNA: TGTGCCAGCAGCTTAGCCGACAGCTTCACTGAAGCTTTCTTT. It codes for CASSLADSFTEAFF.

The rearrangement links TRBV6-6 to TRBJ2-3; D perhaps matches TRBD2 (6 bases). The germline V gene encodes CDR1 MNHNY and CDR2 SVGAGI (reference sequence). This CDR3 region has 16 residues. Deletions cut 6 bases from V and 2 bases from J, with 18 bases between. This chain's CDR3 is CASSPSVERATDTQYF. The CDR3 DNA is TGTGCCAGCAGCCCGTCTGTGGAGCGGGCCACAGATACGCAGTATTTT.

The rearrangement joins TRBV5-1 to TRBJ2-2, with no clear D. Germline V CDR1 and CDR2: SGHRS, YFSETQ. CDR3 size: 15 residues. V was cut by 0 bases and J by 2 bases, with 8 bases left in between. This chain's CDR3 is CASSLGADNTGELFF. For the CDR3, the DNA is TGCGCCAGCAGCTTGGGGGCAGATAACACCGGGGAGCTGTTTTTT.

The V call is TRBV6-6, the J call TRBJ2-7; 10 bases line up with TRBD1. CDR3 size: 15 residues. V was clipped by 7 bases and J by 4 bases; unmatched bases: 10. Germline V gene lookup returns CDR1 MNHNY and CDR2 SVGAGI (reference sequence). This chain's CDR3 is CASITGTGVGYEQYF. The CDR3 nucleotides read TGTGCCAGCATCACCGGGACAGGGGTAGGTTACGAGCAGTACTTC.

The V and J genes are TRBV4-2 and TRBJ2-3; TRBD2 agrees at 12 bases. The CDR3 loop spans 16 amino acids. V lost 0 bases, J lost 4 bases, and 2 bases stayed unmatched. Per the germline V gene, CDR1 is LGHNA and CDR2 is YNFKEQ. CDR3 in amino acids: CASSQEASGGADTQYF. The CDR3 DNA reads as TGTGCCAGCAGCCAAGAAGCTAGCGGGGGGGCAGATACGCAGTATTTT.

This clonotype was recorded a few times. This chain links TRBV12-3 or TRBV12-4 with TRBJ1-2, with unresolved D. Trimming removed 2 bases from V and 3 bases from J, with 10 bases in between. This CDR3 is built from 14 residues. The CDR3: CASSLTAAYYGYTF. The DNA of the CDR3 is TGTGCCAGCAGTTTAACGGCTGCTTACTATGGCTACACCTTC.

The J gene is TRBJ1-3, the V gene TRBV7-9; D gene unclear. V gave up 8 bases and J gave up 2 bases, with 10 bases separating them. Germline loops: CDR1 SEHNR, CDR2 FQNEAQ (reference sequence). CDR3 size: 13 residues. The CDR3 region is CASPRSPGNTIYF. In DNA, the CDR3 is TGTGCCAGCCCACGCTCTCCTGGAAACACCATATATTTT.